The T cell receptor (beta chain) described here comes from a study of regulatory T cells in long-lasting Graves disease. Notes on this clonotype: Its cognate antigen is unknown.

For TCR beta, libraries came from iRepertoire HTBI primers and Arm-PCR of CDR3 regions. In the source study's methods: The identification of 55 to 70 TRBV and around 15 TRBJ segments was made across samples. Each CDR3 protein gets one entry after TCRdb re-called the multiplex PCR reads with MiXCR. In this record, the V and J calls reflect TCRdb's handling and not the investigators' own analysis. The sample records over 250,000 distinct CDR3 sequences, roughly 21% being singletons. Between the trimmed V and J ends, which lost 1 base and 7 bases, there was a span of 14 bases. The CDR3 runs 16 residues. In germline, CDR1 is SGHTA, CDR2 FQGNSA. Study-wide findings and caveats: Because few samples were included, accuracy may have been lower. There were preferences for TRBV28, TRBJ1-2 and TRBJ2-5 in persistent disease.

Sample time point: persistent/refractory GD, antithyroid drugs over 5 years with positive TRAb. PBMCs provided the RNA from which the TCR library was made. The patient group derived from an endocrinology department in Xi'an, China. The sample consisted of peripheral blood mononuclear cells (PBMCs), taken when the disease was refractory, from a patient treated with antithyroid drugs. The chain has TRBV7-2 and TRBJ1-6, with no clear D. The receptor was isolated from a female donor with Graves disease. CDR3 amino acids: CASSLDGLANNSPLHF. The CDR3 region has the DNA TGTGCCAGCAGCTTAGACGGGCTCGCAAACAATTCACCCCTCCACTTT.